These 15 T cell receptor beta chains were all obtained from the same sample, sequenced in a study of cytomegalovirus exposure and HLA in healthy donors. 60 Vbeta and 13 Jbeta primers were used in PCR. Produced via immunoSEQ multiplex PCR; TCRdb's table is partial and in-frame only. The table records around 64,000 clones, more than 70% of them present only once. The specimen was PBMCs. Receptor source: a man aged 25 to 40 in good health and CMV-seropositive.

The chain uses TRBV7-2 and TRBJ2-7, with a tentative D call TRBD1 (6 bases). The CDR3 has 17 residues. With 4 bases removed from V and 4 bases from J, the gap between germline ends came to 23 bases. Per germline, CDR1 SGHTA and CDR2 FQGNSA. The CDR3 nucleotides are TGTGCCAGCAGCTCCACTTACTCCGGGACACCACCTTACGAGCAGTACTTC. Encoded protein: CASSSTYSGTPPYEQYF.

This clone occurred a few times. The rearrangement links TRBV28 to TRBJ1-1; tentatively, D is TRBD1 (5 bases). Germline V gene lookup returns CDR1 MDHEN and CDR2 SYDVKM. The length of the CDR3 is 12 residues. V lost 8 bases, J lost 4 bases, and 11 bases lay in between. This CDR3 is CASRDGGTEAFF. CDR3 DNA sequence: TGTGCCAGCCGCGACGGGGGCACTGAAGCTTTCTTT.

The chain joins TRBV5-1 to TRBJ2-7; D perhaps matches TRBD1 (6 bases). The V end was cut by 0 bases, the J end by 6 bases, with 16 bases between. Germline CDR1 SGHRS, CDR2 YFSETQ. This CDR3 spans 15 amino acids. The CDR3 DNA follows: TGCGCCAGCAGCTTGGAGGGGACAAGCTTGCGCGAGCAGTACTTC. This encodes CASSLEGTSLREQYF.

This chain joins TRBV4-3 and TRBJ2-1; 10 bases align to TRBD2. V lost 0 bases, J lost 3 bases, and 2 bases stayed unmatched. The CDR3 extends over 16 amino acids. Germline CDR1 LGHNA, CDR2 YSLEER. CDR3 amino acids: CASSQDGLAVYNEQFF. CDR3 nucleotide sequence: TGCGCCAGCAGCCAAGACGGACTAGCGGTCTACAATGAGCAGTTCTTC.

The chain joins TRBV7-9 to TRBJ2-3; 9 bases map to TRBD1. Germline V gives CDR1 SEHNR, CDR2 FQNEAQ (reference sequence). Trimming took 6 bases from V and 3 from J; bases not matched to a gene: 13. CDR3 length equals 17 residues. CDR3 sequence reads: CASSQYLGGQGTDTQYF. Here the CDR3 DNA reads TGTGCCAGCAGTCAATATCTGGGGGGACAGGGAACAGATACGCAGTATTTT. The whole variable domain, remainder taken from reference TRBV7-9 and TRBJ2-3, is DTGVSQNPRHKITKRGQNVTFRCDPISEHNRLYWYRQTLGQGPEFLTYFQNEAQLEKSRLLSDRFSAERPKGSFSTLEIQRTEQGDSAMYLCASSQYLGGQGTDTQYFGPGTRLTVL.

The chain recombines TRBV4-2 with TRBJ1-1, with 8 bases aligning to TRBD1. V dropped 0 bases and J dropped 1; count of bases not matched to a gene: 4. There are 16 residues in the CDR3. The germline V gene encodes CDR1 LGHNA and CDR2 YNFKEQ. The CDR3 region is CASSQEGTGGNTEAFF. The CDR3 DNA follows: TGTGCCAGCAGCCAAGAAGGGACAGGAGGGAACACTGAAGCTTTCTTT.

The rearrangement uses TRBV4-2 and TRBJ2-7; weak D call: TRBD1 (6 bases). This CDR3 has 14 residues. The germline V gene encodes CDR1 LGHNA and CDR2 YNFKEQ. Trimming removed 0 bases at V and 3 bases at J, with 9 bases between. CDR3 sequence reads: CASSQDSRGYEQYF. Written as DNA, the CDR3 is TGTGCCAGCAGCCAAGATAGCAGGGGCTACGAGCAGTACTTC.

The chain is built from TRBV4-1 and TRBJ1-2; tentatively, D is TRBD1 (5 bases). Trimming left V 0 bases short and J 10 bases short, with 15 bases between. The CDR3 covers 14 residues. Per the germline V gene, CDR1 is MGHRA and CDR2 is YSYEKL. The CDR3 protein is CASSQDPGSRDYTF. The CDR3 DNA reads as TGCGCCAGCAGCCAAGACCCAGGGTCACGTGACTACACCTTC.

J is TRBJ2-7 and V is TRBV10-3, with TRBD1 matching over 9 bases. This CDR3 is built from 14 residues. Per germline, CDR1 ENHRY and CDR2 SYGVKD. V gave up 5 bases and J gave up 5 bases; unmatched junction bases: 7. DNA for the CDR3: TGTGCCATCAGTCCGACGGACAGGGGCAACGAGCAGTACTTC. Translation gives CAISPTDRGNEQYF.

V and J are TRBV5-4 and TRBJ1-2; weak D call: TRBD1 (5 bases). The V end lost 3 bases, the J end lost 4 bases, and 10 bases lay between the germline ends. Looked up from germline, CDR1 is SGHNT and CDR2 is YYREEE (reference sequence). The length of the CDR3 is 13 residues. The CDR3 DNA is TGTGCCAGCAGCTCTCTAACAGGCTATGGCTACACCTTC. As protein: CASSSLTGYGYTF.

The rearrangement links TRBV11-3 to TRBJ2-2, with 9 nucleotides matching TRBD1. CDR1 is SGHNT and CDR2 is YENEEA in the germline V gene. After removal of 6 bases from V and 6 bases from J, the junction contained 8 bases not matched to a gene. This CDR3 has 15 amino acids. The CDR3 DNA follows: TGTGCCAGCAGTCACGGGACAGGGAGATCCGGGGAGCTGTTTTTT. Protein: CASSHGTGRSGELFF.

This clone occurred a few times. V gene TRBV28 combines with J gene TRBJ2-2; 9 positions match TRBD1. This CDR3 has 15 residues. In germline, CDR1 is MDHEN, CDR2 SYDVKM. V trimming: 2 bases; J trimming: 6 bases; junction bases outside the gene matches: 4. CDR3 loop: CASSLTGGGSGELFF. Written as DNA, the CDR3 is TGTGCCAGCAGTTTAACAGGGGGCGGGTCCGGGGAGCTGTTTTTT. Using reference TRBV28 and TRBJ2-2 for the parts outside the CDR3, the full variable domain is DVKVTQSSRYLVKRTGEKVFLECVQDMDHENMFWYRQDPGLGLRLIYFSYDVKMKEKGDIPEGYSVSREKKERFSLILESASTNQTSMYLCASSLTGGGSGELFFGEGSRLTVL.

Points on this clone: Distinct nucleotide sequences in the sample also encode this CDR3. The V gene is TRBV29-1, the J gene TRBJ2-5, with TRBD2 as a possible D gene (6 bases). Trimming cost V 4 bases and J 0 bases, with 15 bases left between them. This CDR3 region has 15 residues. In germline, CDR1 is SQVTM, CDR2 ANQGSEA. CDR3 protein: CSVAWLAGNQETQYF. DNA of the CDR3: TGCAGCGTTGCCTGGCTGGCGGGGAACCAAGAGACCCAGTACTTC.

This clone has a handful of counts. The chain employs TRBV5-1 and TRBJ2-7; tentatively, D is TRBD1 (6 bases). Trimming stripped 5 bases from V and 3 bases from J, with 15 bases between. The CDR3 consists of 14 residues. Germline loops: CDR1 SGHRS, CDR2 YFSETQ. The CDR3 DNA sequence: TGCGCCAGCAGATCTGCAGGGGTTTTCTACGAGCAGTACTTC. It yields the protein CASRSAGVFYEQYF.

The V call is TRBV10-1, the J call TRBJ2-7; no clear D. Looked up from germline, CDR1 is WNHNN and CDR2 is SYGVQD (reference sequence). The ends were cut back, 7 bases at V and 2 bases at J, with 21 bases in the middle. The CDR3 length is 16 residues. DNA for the CDR3: TGCGCCAGCACAAATTTCTACAGTGCCCTTGCCTACGAGCAGTACTTC. Amino acid sequence: CASTNFYSALAYEQYF.